This TCR beta chain was captured in a study of shared clonotypes between healthy human individuals. The overall study: Sampling drew on donors who were a couple of women and a few men aged 18 to 49.

Some clones are missing from TCRdb's copy, which holds only in-frame ones; the method was immunoSEQ multiplex PCR. In the table there are over a million clones, 95% to 99% of which are singletons. Whole-study findings and limits: Against clonotypes common to all four donors, non-shared ones had lower generation probabilities. In a few donors, around 5% of naive CD4 clonotypes appeared in common.

Negatively enriched CD4+ T cells were divided by CD45RA into naive and memory. Germline loops: CDR1 SGHVS, CDR2 FQNEAQ. The CDR3 runs to 16 residues. Unmatched junction bases numbered 5, after V lost 1 base and J lost 6 bases. A note on this clone: Its antigen is not identified.

This receptor was identified in a man younger than 45 in good health. The chain has TRBV7-8 and TRBJ2-1; 11 bases match TRBD2. Sequencing input: naive CD4+ T cells sorted from blood. Subset of the sample: CD45RA+ positively selected. CDR3 in DNA: TGTGCCAGCAGCTTAGTGCCGACTAGCGGGGTCAATGAGCAGTTCTTC. Translated, it gives CASSLVPTSGVNEQFF.